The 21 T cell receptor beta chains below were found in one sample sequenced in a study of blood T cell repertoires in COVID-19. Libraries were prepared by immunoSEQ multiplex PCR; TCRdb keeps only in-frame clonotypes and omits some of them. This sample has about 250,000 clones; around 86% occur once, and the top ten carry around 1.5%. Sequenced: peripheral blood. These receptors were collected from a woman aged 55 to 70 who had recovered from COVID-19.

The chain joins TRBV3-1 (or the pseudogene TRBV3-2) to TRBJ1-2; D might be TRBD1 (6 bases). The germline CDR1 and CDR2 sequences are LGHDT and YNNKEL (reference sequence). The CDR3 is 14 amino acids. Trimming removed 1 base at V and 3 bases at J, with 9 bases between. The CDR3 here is CASSQAAGDYGYTF. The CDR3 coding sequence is TGTGCCAGCAGCCAAGCGGCAGGGGACTATGGCTACACCTTC.

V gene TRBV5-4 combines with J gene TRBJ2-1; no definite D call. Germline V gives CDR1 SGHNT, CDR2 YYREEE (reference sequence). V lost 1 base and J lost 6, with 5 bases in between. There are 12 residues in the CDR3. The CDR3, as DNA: TGTGCCAGCAGCTTGACTTCCAATGAGCAGTTCTTC. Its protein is CASSLTSNEQFF.

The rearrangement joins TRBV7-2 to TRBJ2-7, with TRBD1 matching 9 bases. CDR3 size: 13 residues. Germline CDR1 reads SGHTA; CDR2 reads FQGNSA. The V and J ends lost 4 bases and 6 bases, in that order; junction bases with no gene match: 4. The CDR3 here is CASSSRTGAEQYF. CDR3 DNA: TGTGCCAGCAGCTCCAGGACAGGGGCCGAGCAGTACTTC.

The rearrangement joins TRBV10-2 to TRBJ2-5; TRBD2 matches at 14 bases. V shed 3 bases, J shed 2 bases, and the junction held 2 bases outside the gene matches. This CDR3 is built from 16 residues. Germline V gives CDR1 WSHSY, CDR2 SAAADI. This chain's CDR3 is CASSDRTSGGQETQYF. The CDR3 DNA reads TGCGCCAGCAGTGACCGGACTAGCGGGGGGCAAGAGACCCAGTACTTC.

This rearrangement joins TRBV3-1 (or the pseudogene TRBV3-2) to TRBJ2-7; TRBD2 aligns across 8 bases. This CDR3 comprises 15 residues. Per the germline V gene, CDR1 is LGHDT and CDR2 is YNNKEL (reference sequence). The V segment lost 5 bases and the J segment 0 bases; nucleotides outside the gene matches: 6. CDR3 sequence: CASSSPGGGSYEQYF. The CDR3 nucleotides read TGTGCCAGCAGCTCCCCGGGGGGGGGCTCCTACGAGCAGTACTTC.

The CDR3 protein is CASGNDRLNTEAFF. The CDR3 coding sequence is TGCGCCAGCGGAAATGACAGGTTGAACACTGAAGCTTTCTTT. The rearrangement joins TRBV5-1 to TRBJ1-1; TRBD1 is a possible D gene (6 bases). Germline CDR1 and CDR2: SGHRS and YFSETQ. V was pared by 7 bases and J by 0 bases, with 13 bases between. The CDR3 consists of 14 residues.

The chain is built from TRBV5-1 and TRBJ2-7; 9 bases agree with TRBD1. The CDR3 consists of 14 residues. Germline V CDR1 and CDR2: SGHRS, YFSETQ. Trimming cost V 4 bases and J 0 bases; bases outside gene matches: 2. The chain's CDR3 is CASSRDRASYEQYF. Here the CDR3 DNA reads TGCGCCAGCAGCCGGGACAGGGCCTCCTACGAGCAGTACTTC.

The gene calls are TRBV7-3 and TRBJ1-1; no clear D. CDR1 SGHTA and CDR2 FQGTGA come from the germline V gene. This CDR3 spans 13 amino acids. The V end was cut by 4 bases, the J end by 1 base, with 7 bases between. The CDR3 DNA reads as TGTGCCAGCAGCTATAACAGGAACACTGAAGCTTTCTTT. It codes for CASSYNRNTEAFF.

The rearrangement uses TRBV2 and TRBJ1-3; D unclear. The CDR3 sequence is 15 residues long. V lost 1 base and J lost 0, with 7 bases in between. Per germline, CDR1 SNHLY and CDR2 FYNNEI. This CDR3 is CASSEGLISGNTIYF. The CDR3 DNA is TGTGCCAGCAGTGAAGGGCTGATCTCTGGAAACACCATATATTTT.

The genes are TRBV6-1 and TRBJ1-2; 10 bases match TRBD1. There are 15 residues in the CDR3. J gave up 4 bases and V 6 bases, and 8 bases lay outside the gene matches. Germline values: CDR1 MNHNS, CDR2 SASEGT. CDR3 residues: CASRPSGQGGYGYTF. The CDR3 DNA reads TGTGCCAGCAGACCTTCCGGACAGGGGGGCTATGGCTACACCTTC.

The CDR3: CASSFGRDEKLFF. The CDR3 DNA sequence: TGCGCCAGCAGCTTCGGCAGGGATGAAAAACTGTTTTTT. The rearrangement joins TRBV5-1 to TRBJ1-4, with D possibly being TRBD1 (5 bases). Germline V gives CDR1 SGHRS, CDR2 YFSETQ. V was shortened by 2 bases and J by 6 bases, with 8 bases between the two germline ends. The CDR3 has 13 amino acids.

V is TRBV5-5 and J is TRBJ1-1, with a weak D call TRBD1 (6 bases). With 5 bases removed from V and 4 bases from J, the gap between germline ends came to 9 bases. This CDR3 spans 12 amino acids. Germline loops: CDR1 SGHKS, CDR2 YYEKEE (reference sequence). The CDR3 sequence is CASRQGGTEAFF. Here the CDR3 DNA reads TGTGCCAGCAGACAGGGCGGCACTGAAGCTTTCTTT.

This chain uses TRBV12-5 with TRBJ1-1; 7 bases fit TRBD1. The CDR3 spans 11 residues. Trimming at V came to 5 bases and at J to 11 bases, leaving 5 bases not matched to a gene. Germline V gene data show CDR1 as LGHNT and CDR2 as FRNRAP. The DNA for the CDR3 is TGTGCTAGTGGTATTGGACAGGCGGCTTTCTTT. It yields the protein CASGIGQAAFF.

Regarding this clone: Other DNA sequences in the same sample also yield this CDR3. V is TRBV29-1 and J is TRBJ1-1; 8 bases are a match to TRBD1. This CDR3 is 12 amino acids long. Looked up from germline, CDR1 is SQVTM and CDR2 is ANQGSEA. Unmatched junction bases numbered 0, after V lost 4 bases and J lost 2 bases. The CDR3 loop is CSVAGGNTEAFF. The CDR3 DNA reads TGCAGCGTTGCAGGGGGCAACACTGAAGCTTTCTTT.

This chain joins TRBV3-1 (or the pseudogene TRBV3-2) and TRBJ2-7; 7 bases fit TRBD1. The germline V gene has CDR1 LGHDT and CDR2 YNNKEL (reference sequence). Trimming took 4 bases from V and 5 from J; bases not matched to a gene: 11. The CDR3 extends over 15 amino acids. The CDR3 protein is CASSPYLTGRNEQYF. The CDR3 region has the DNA TGTGCCAGCAGCCCGTACCTGACAGGGCGGAACGAGCAGTACTTC.

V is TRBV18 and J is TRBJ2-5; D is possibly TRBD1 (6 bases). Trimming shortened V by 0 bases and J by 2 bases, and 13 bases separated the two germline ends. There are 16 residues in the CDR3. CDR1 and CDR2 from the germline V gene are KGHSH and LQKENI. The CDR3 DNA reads TGTGCCAGCTCACCACCCGGAGTACAGGGTCAAGAGACCCAGTACTTC. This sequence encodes CASSPPGVQGQETQYF.

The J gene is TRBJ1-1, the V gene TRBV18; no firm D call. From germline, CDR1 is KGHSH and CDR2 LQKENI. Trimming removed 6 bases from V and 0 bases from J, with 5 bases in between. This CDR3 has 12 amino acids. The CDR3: CASSPLNTEAFF. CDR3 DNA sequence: TGTGCCAGCTCTCCTTTGAACACTGAAGCTTTCTTT.

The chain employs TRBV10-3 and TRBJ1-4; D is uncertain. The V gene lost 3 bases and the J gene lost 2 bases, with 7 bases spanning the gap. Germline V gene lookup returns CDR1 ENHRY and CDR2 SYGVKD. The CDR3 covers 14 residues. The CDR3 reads CAISDPQTNEKLFF. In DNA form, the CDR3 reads TGTGCCATCAGTGATCCTCAGACTAATGAAAAACTGTTTTTT.

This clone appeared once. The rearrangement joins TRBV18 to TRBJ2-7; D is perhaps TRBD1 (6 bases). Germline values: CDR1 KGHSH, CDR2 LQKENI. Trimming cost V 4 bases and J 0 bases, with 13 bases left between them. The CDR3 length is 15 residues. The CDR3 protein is CASSQYRDTSYEQYF. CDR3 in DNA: TGTGCCAGCTCACAATACCGGGACACCTCCTACGAGCAGTACTTC.

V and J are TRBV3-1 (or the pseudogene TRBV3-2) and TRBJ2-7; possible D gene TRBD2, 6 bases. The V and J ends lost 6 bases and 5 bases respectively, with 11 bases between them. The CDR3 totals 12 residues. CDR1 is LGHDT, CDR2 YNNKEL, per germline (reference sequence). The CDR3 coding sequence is TGTGCCAGCAGGATGGCGGGGAACGAGCAGTACTTC. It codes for CASRMAGNEQYF.

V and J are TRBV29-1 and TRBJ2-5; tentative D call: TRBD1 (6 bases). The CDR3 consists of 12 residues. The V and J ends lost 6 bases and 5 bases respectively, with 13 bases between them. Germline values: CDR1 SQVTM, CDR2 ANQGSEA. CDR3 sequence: CSVTLGAETQYF. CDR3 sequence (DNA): TGCAGCGTAACCCTGGGGGCGGAGACCCAGTACTTC. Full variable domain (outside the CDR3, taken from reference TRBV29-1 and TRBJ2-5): SAVISQKPSRDICQRGTSLTIQCQVDSQVTMMFWYRQQPGQSLTLIATANQGSEATYESGFVIDKFPISRPNLTFSTLTVSNMSPEDSSIYLCSVTLGAETQYFGPGTRLLVL.